Sequencing of this T cell receptor beta chain was carried out in a study of Graves' ophthalmopathy and Graves' hyperthyroidism (dated by TCRdb to 2017 to 2018). Notes on the research overall: Hyperthyroidism was defined as stable when no progression to ophthalmopathy occurred within 18 months of follow-up. The study used signatures of the TCR beta repertoire to tell Graves' ophthalmopathy apart from Graves' hyperthyroidism and to predict which patients would progress to ophthalmopathy. In total, approximately 140 blood samples were TCR-sequenced: 40 to 45 ophthalmopathy, around 75 hyperthyroidism and approximately 17 hyperthyroidism-to-ophthalmopathy patients. To explore V-J signatures distinguishing ophthalmopathy from hyperthyroidism, a discovery set of under 110 patients (roughly 42 ophthalmopathy, about 57 stable hyperthyroidism) was enrolled. The independent validation cohort included approximately 19 hyperthyroidism patients plus 17 patients who later progressed from hyperthyroidism to ophthalmopathy. In roughly 6 hyperthyroidism patients, T-cell repertoires of thyroid tissue and blood were compared. After sampling, hyperthyroidism patients received methimazole starting at 30 mg daily, and ophthalmopathy patients received high-dose intravenous methylprednisolone.

Broader findings and caveats from the paper: In cross-validation, the 13-signature model distinguished ophthalmopathy from stable hyperthyroidism with less than 90% sensitivity and 81.08% specificity, while in the test set the corresponding values were roughly 80% and 75%. Sample size was not statistically predetermined, and group allocation was not concealed from the investigators. Most expanded thyroid clonotypes with frequency above 0.001 were also detected in blood, suggesting blood repertoires may reflect the thyroid immune response. In validation, the model predicted ophthalmopathy progression with about 71% sensitivity and about 77% specificity; roughly 12 predicted patients were CT-confirmed with GO in a median of approximately six months.

Patients with hyperthyroidism were aged 18 to 65 years, had been newly diagnosed, and had a disease duration of less than 2 months. Patients with other autoimmune diseases, uncontrolled infections, pregnancy or lactation were excluded. Clinical symptoms, serum thyroxine, TRAb, thyroid ultrasound and orbital computed tomography were used for diagnosis. Total RNA was extracted with Trizol reagent and quality-checked on an Agilent 2100 Bioanalyzer. The CDR3 runs 17 residues from the cysteine to the phenylalanine. Only the CDR3 part of the read is kept: 51 bases, read in frame from the first base. The trim is 3 bases for V and 2 bases for J, with a gap of 17 bases between the germline ends. For repertoire sequencing, the TCR beta CDR3 regions were amplified from RNA transcripts. The first round of RT-PCR was done with HTBI primers and the Qiagen OneStep RT-PCR kit, and was followed by a second round of multiplex PCR, then size selection and purification. Libraries were sequenced paired-end with 100 bp reads on an Illumina HiSeq2000. The authors' pipeline ran thus. Reads were processed with SOAPnuke, discarding reads with adapters, uncalled bases, mean Phred below 15, or no exact constant-primer or identifier match. COPE v1.2.5 was used to merge the high-quality paired reads. Each unique nucleotide sequence was defined as a clonotype, and clonotypes were aligned to IMGT TRB V, D and J references with MiTCR v1.1. The analysis was limited to V-J combinations with a frequency above 0.0001, which together covered 99.2% of repertoires. For each V-J combination, a TCR clonal expansion and chaos score was defined as F50 clonal expansion divided by the chaos observed in the TCRdist matrix. Welch's t-statistics and random forest were used to reduce features to about a dozen V-J combinations, which were fed into a naive Bayes classifier. Thyroid-blood repertoire similarity was quantified with the Morisita-Horn index. TCRdb reran the public reads through fastp at Q25 and MiXCR, keeping productive beta chains. Every distinct CDR3 protein forms one entry, paired with its most common genes and DNA. The V and J calls follow TCRdb's processing rather than the paper's. The sample records about 600,000 distinct CDR3 sequences, less than 40% of which are singletons. The ten biggest clones cover 3.5% to 5% of the sample.

For this clonotype: Its specific antigen is unknown. Per-base quality was not reported, and no clone a single base away is much larger than it.

The sequenced sample consisted of peripheral blood or thyroid tissue (not recorded which). The receptor comes from an adult man with Graves' hyperthyroidism. Recombination linked TRBV12-3 or TRBV12-4 to TRBJ1-5; matching of 6 bases hints at TRBD1 as the D gene. The CDR3 loop reads CASSFRGLAGGNQPQHF. The nucleotides read TGTGCCAGCAGTTTCCGTGGGTTGGCAGGGGGCAATCAGCCCCAGCATTTT.